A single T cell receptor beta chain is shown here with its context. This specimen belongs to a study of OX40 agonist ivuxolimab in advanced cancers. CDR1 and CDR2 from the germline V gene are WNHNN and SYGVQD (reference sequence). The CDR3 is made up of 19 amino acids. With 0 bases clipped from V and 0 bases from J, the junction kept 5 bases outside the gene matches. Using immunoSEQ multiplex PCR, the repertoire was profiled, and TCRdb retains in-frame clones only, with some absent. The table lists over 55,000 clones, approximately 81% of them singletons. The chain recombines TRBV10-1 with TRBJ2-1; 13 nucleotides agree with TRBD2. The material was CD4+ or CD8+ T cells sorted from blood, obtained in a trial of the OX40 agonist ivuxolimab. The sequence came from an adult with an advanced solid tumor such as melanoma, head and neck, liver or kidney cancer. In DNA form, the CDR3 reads TGCGCCAGCAGTGAGTCGGGACTAGCGGGAACCCACTCCTACAATGAGCAGTTCTTC. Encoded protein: CASSESGLAGTHSYNEQFF.